The 9 T cell receptor beta chains given below trace back to one sample, sequenced in a study of T cell repertoires in cytomegalovirus infection. TCRdb independently ran MiXCR on the reads; one entry per CDR3 protein. The data show roughly 920,000 distinct CDR3 sequences, approximately 31% seen once. These receptors lack a known antigen. The starting material was cultured CD8+ T cells from PBMCs, obtained from culture after CMV antigen stimulation. All receptors come from a human donor in good health (CMV status not recorded). Some clones in this sample may be carry-over from other donors' samples.

This rearrangement joins TRBV7-9 to TRBJ1-4; D gene ambiguous. CDR1 and CDR2 (germline): SEHNR, FQNEAQ (reference sequence). The CDR3 is 13 residues long. V was shortened by 1 base and J by 9 bases, with 9 bases between the two germline ends. The CDR3 sequence: CASSLGLGKKLFF. The CDR3 DNA follows: TGTGCCAGCAGCTTAGGATTGGGCAAAAAACTGTTTTTT.

This chain connects TRBV10-3 to TRBJ2-3; no definite D call. Germline CDR1 reads ENHRY; CDR2 reads SYGVKD. This CDR3 has 14 residues. V was trimmed by 10 bases and J by 2 bases, leaving 16 bases between them. The CDR3 sequence is CATTDPADTDTQYF. The CDR3, as DNA: TGTGCCACGACGGATCCGGCGGACACAGATACGCAGTATTTT.

The J gene is TRBJ2-6, the V gene TRBV7-9; perhaps D is TRBD1 or TRBD2 (5 bases each). This CDR3 region has 17 residues. CDR1 is SEHNR and CDR2 is FQNEAQ in the germline V gene (reference sequence). V lost 0 bases and J 2 bases, leaving 11 bases between the germline ends. The CDR3 region is CASSLAVQGAGANVLTF. The CDR3 nucleotides read TGTGCCAGCAGCTTAGCGGTGCAGGGAGCTGGGGCCAACGTCCTGACTTTC.

This clonotype was observed a handful of times. The chain recombines TRBV7-9 with TRBJ2-4, with 7 nucleotides matching TRBD1. V trimming: 5 bases; J trimming: 10 bases; junction bases outside the gene matches: 8. In germline, CDR1 is SEHNR, CDR2 FQNEAQ (reference sequence). CDR3 size: 13 residues. CDR3 sequence reads: CASSQPGTAIQYF. The CDR3 DNA follows: TGTGCCAGCAGCCAACCCGGGACAGCTATTCAGTACTTC. The entire variable domain, with the rest obtained from reference TRBV7-9 and TRBJ2-4, is as follows: DTGVSQNPRHKITKRGQNVTFRCDPISEHNRLYWYRQTLGQGPEFLTYFQNEAQLEKSRLLSDRFSAERPKGSFSTLEIQRTEQGDSAMYLCASSQPGTAIQYFGAGTRLSVL.

The chain couples TRBV7-3 to TRBJ2-5; 15 bases map to TRBD2. Germline V gene lookup returns CDR1 SGHTA and CDR2 FQGTGA. This CDR3 is 17 amino acids long. J was trimmed by 5 bases and V by 5 bases; bases with no gene match: 9. The CDR3 DNA reads as TGTGCCAGCAGCATCGGGACTAGCGGGGGGATTAGCGAGACCCAGTACTTC. It specifies CASSIGTSGGISETQYF.

The chain is built from TRBV27 and TRBJ2-5, with 16 bases lining up with TRBD2. CDR1 is MNHEY and CDR2 is SMNVEV in the germline V gene (reference sequence). Trimming removed 8 bases from V and 4 bases from J; junction bases left unmatched: 7. This CDR3 is 16 amino acids long. The DNA for the CDR3 is TGTGCCAGCTATGGGACTAGCGGGGGGGCCCGAGAGACCCAGTACTTC. Amino acid sequence: CASYGTSGGARETQYF.

This clonotype was counted a few times. The chain has TRBV24-1 and TRBJ2-1, with 11 bases aligning to TRBD2. The V gene end was trimmed by 3 bases and the J gene end by 6 bases; junction bases not matched to a gene: 3. CDR1 and CDR2 from the germline V gene are KGHDR and SFDVKD. The CDR3 is 15 amino acids. The CDR3 spells CATSDTSGGLNEQFF. The DNA for the CDR3 is TGTGCCACCAGTGATACTAGCGGGGGCCTCAATGAGCAGTTCTTC.

The rearrangement uses TRBV6-2 or TRBV6-3 and TRBJ2-3; 10 bases line up with TRBD2. This CDR3 contains 14 residues. J gave up 5 bases and V 5 bases, and 4 bases lay outside the gene matches. CDR1 MNHEY and CDR2 SVGEGT come from the germline V gene. The CDR3 reads CASSGGTSEDTQYF. As DNA, the CDR3 is TGTGCCAGCAGTGGAGGGACTAGCGAAGATACGCAGTATTTT.

The sample holds a few counts of this clonotype. This chain connects TRBV5-1 to TRBJ1-1; D gene unclear. Trimming removed 4 bases from V and 0 bases from J, with 10 bases in between. CDR1 is SGHRS, CDR2 YFSETQ, per germline. The CDR3 length is 14 residues. The CDR3 DNA reads as TGCGCCAGCAGCCAGGACGGCCTGAACACTGAAGCTTTCTTT. Protein: CASSQDGLNTEAFF.